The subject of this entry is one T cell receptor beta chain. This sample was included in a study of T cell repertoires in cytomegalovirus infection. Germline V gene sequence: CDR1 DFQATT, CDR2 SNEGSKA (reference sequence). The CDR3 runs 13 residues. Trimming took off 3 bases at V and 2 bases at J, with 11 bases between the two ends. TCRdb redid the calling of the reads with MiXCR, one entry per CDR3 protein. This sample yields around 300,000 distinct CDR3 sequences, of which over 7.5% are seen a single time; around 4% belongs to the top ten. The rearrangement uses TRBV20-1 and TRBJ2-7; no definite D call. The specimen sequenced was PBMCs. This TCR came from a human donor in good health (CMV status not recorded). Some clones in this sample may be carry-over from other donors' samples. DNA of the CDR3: TGCAGTGCTAGGTCGGCCGGTACCTACGAGCAGTACTTC. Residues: CSARSAGTYEQYF.